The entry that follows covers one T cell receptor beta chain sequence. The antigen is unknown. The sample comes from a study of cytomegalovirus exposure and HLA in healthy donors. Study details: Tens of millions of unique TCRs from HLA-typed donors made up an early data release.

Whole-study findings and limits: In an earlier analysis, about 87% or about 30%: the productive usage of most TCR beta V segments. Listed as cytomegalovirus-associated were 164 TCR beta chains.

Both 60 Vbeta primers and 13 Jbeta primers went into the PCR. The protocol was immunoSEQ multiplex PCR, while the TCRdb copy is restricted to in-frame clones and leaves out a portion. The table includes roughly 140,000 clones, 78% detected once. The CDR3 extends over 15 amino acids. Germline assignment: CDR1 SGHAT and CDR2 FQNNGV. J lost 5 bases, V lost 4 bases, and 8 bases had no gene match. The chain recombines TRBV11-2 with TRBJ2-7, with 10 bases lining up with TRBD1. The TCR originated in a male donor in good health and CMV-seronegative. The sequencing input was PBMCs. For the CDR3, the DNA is TGTGCCAGCAGCTCCCCCCAGACAGGGGGCCACGAGCAGTACTTC. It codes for CASSSPQTGGHEQYF.